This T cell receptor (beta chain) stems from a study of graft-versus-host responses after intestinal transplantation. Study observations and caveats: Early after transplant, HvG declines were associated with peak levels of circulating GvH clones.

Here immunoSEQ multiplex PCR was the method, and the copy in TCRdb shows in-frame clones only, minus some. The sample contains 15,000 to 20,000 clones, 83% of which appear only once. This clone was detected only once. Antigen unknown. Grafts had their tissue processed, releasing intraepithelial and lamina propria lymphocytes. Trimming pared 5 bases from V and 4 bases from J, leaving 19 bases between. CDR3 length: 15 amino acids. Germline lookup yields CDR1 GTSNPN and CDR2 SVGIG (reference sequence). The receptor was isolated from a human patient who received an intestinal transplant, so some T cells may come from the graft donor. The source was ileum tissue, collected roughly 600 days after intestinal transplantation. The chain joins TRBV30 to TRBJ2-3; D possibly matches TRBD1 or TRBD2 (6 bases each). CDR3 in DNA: TGTGCCTGGCCTACCCCGGAGGGGGACCCAGATACGCAGTATTTT. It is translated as CAWPTPEGDPDTQYF.